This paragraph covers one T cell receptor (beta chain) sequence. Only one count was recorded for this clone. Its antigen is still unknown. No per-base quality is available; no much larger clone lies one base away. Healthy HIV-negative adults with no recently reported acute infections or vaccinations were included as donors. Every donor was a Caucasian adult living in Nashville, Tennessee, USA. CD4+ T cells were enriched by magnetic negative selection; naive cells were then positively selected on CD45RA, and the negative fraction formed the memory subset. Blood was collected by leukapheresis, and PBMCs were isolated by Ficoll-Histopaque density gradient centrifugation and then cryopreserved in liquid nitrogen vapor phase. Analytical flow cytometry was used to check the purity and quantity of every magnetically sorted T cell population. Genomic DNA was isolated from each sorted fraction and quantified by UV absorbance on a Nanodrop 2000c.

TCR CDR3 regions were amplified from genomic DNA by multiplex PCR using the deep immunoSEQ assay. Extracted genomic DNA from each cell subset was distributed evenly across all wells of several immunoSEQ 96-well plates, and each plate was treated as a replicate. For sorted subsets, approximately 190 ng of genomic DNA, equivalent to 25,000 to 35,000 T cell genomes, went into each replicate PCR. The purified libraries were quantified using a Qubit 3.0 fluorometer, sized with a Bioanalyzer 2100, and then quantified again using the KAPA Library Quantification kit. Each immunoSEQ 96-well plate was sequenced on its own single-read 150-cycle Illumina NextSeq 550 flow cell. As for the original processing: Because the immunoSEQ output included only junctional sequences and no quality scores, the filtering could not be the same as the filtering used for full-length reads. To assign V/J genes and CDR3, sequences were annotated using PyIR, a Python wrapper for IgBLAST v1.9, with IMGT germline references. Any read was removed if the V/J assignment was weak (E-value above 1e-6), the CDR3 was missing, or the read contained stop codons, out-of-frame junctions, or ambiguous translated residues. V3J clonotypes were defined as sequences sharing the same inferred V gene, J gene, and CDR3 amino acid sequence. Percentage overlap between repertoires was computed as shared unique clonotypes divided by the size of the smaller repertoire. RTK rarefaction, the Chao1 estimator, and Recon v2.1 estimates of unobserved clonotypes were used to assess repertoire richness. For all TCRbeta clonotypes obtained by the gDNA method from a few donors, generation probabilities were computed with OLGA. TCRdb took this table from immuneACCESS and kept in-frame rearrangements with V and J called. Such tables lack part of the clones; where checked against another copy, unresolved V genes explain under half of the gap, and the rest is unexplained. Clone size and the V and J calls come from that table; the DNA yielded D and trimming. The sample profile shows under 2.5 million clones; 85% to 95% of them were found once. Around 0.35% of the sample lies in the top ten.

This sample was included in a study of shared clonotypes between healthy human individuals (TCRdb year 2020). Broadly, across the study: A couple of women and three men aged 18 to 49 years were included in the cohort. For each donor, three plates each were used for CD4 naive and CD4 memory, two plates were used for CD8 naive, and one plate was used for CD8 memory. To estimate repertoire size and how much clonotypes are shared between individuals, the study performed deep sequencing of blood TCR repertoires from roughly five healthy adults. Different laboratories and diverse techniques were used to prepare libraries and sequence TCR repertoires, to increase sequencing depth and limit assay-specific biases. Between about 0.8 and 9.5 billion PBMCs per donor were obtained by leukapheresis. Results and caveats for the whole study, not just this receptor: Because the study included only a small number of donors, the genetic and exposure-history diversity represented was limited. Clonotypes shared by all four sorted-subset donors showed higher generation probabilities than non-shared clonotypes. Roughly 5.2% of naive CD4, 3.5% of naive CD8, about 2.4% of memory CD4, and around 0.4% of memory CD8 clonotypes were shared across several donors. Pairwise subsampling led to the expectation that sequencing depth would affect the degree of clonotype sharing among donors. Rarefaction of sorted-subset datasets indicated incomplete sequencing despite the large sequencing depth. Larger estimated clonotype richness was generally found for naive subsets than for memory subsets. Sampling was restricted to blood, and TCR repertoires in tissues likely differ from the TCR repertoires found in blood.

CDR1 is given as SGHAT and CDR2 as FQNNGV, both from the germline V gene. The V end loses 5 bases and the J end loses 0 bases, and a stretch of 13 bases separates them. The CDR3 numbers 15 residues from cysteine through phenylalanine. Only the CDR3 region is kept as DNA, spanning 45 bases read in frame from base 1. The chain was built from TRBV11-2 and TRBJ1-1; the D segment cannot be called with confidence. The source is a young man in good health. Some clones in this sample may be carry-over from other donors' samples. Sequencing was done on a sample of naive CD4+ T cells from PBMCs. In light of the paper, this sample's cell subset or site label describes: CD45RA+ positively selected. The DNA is TGTGCCAGCAGCAAAACCCCCCCTTTGAACACTGAAGCTTTCTTT. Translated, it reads CASSKTPPLNTEAFF.